The T cell receptor (beta chain) under discussion was sequenced for a study of blood T cell repertoires in COVID-19. As for the study in general: COVID-19 samples from acute and convalescent phases originated in the United States, Italy and Spain. T cells, B-cell-depleted T cells, or PBMCs provided the cDNA or gDNA that served as material.

Only a few counts were recorded for this clone. V was shortened by 0 bases and J by 4 bases, with 6 bases between the two germline ends. CDR3 length equals 13 residues. Only in-frame clones appear in the TCRdb table, and some are missing; sequencing was by immunoSEQ multiplex PCR. The data contain over 120,000 clones, over 70% of them singletons. V usage is TRBV12-3 or TRBV12-4 and J usage is TRBJ1-1; D is unresolved. The material sequenced was peripheral blood. The sequence was collected from a woman aged 60-75 years with acute or convalescent COVID-19. CDR3 residues: CASSLAEGTEAFF. Written as DNA, the CDR3 is TGTGCCAGCAGTTTAGCTGAGGGCACTGAAGCTTTCTTT.